Listed below are T cell receptor beta chains from one sample, sequenced in a study of T cells in Graves' hyperthyroidism and ophthalmopathy. One entry per CDR3 protein, called by TCRdb with MiXCR from the multiplex PCR reads. The table has about 420,000 distinct CDR3 sequences, 15% to 18% seen once. Sequenced material: blood. Receptors originate from a woman aged 18-29 years with Graves' hyperthyroidism. The conserved cysteine and the conserved F or W are not part of the CDR3 here.

v_call	cdr3_aa
TRBV11-3	ASSLEWTEHTGELF
TRBV7-8	ASSDKREKGQETQY
TRBV12-3/TRBV12-4	ASSLSQGAEKLF
TRBV29-1	SGQVGSGEQF
TRBV5-1	ASSLGGQGLKGYT
TRBV6-1	ASTAGPNQPQH
TRBV18	ASSPFSSGTDYNYNEQF
TRBV7-9	ASSLRANEQY
TRBV12-3/TRBV12-4	ASSPRALRSSGNTIY
TRBV3-1	ASGRGQPPYEQY
TRBV12-3/TRBV12-4	ASKGLAGVYEQF
TRBV18	ASSPNRGTNTEAF
TRBV3-1	ASSQGLSGTDTQY
TRBV5-5	ASSETVGMDYEQY
TRBV19	ASSPGLGGREQF
TRBV2	ASRRNGEQY